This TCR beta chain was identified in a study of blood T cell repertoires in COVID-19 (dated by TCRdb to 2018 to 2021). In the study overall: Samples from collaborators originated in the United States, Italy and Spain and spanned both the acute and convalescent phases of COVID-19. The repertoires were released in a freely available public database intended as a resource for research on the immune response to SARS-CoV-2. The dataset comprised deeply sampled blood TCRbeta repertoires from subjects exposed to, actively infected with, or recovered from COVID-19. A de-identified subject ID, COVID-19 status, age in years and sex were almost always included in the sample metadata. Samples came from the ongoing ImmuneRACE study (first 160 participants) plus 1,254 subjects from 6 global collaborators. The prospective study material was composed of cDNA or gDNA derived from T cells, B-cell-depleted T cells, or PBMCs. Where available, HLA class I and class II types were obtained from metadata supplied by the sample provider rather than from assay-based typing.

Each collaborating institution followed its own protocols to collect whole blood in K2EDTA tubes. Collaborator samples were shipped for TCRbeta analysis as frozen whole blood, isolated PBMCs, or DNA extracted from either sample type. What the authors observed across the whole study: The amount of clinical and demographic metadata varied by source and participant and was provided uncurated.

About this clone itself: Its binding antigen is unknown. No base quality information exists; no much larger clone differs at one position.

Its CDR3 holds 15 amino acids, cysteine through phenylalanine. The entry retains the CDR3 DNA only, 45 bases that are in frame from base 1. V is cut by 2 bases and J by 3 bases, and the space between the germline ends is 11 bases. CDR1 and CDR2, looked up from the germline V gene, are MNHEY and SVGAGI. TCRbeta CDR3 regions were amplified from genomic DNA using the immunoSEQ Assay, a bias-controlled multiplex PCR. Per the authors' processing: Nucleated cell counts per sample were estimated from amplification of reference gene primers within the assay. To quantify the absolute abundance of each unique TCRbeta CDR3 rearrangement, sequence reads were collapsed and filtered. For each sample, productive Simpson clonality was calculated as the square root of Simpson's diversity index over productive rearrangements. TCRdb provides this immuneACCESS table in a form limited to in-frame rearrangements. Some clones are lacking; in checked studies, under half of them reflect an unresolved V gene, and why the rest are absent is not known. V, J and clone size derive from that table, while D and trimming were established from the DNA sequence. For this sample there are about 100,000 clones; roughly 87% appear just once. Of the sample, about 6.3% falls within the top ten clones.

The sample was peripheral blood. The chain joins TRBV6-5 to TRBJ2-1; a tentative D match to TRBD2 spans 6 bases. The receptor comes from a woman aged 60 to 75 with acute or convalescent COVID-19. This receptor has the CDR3 CASSYEVSGYNEQFF. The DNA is TGTGCCAGCAGTTACGAGGTTAGCGGCTACAATGAGCAGTTCTTC.